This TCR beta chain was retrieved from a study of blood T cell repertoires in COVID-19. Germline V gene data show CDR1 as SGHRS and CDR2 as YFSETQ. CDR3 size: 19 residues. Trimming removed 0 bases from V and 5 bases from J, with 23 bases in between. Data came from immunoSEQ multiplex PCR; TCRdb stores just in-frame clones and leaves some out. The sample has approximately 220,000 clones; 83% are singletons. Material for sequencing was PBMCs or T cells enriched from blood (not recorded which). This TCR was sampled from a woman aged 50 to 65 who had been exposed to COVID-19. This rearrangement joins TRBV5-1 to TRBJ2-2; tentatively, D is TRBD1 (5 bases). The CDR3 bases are TGCGCCAGCAGCTTGGACCTCCCCCCAGGGCTAGGGCGAACCGGGGAGCTGTTTTTT. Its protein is CASSLDLPPGLGRTGELFF.